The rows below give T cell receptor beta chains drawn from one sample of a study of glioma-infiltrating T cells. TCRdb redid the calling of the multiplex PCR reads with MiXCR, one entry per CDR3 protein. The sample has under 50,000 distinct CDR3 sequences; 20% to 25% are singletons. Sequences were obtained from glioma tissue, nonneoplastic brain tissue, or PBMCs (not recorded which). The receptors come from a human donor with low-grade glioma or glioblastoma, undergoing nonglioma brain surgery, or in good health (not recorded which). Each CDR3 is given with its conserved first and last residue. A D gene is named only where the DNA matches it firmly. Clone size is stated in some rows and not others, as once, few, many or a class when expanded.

CDR3: CASSQDGFYNEQFF
DNA: TGTGCCAGCAGCCAAGACGGATTCTACAATGAGCAGTTCTTC
V: TRBV14
size: many
J: TRBJ2-1
D: -

CDR3: CASSPSGGVESSPIHF
DNA: TGTGCCAGCAGTCCCTCCGGAGGCGTCGAGTCATCACCCATCCACTTT
V: TRBV28
size: -
J: TRBJ1-6
D: -

CDR3: CASSRAGNGASNEQFF
DNA: TGTGCCAGCAGCAGGGCAGGTAACGGCGCTTCCAATGAGCAGTTCTTC
V: TRBV7-9
size: many
J: TRBJ2-1
D: -

CDR3: CASSILVVGMNTEAFF
DNA: TGTGCCAGTAGTATACTCGTGGTAGGGATGAACACTGAAGCTTTCTTT
V: TRBV19
size: many
J: TRBJ1-1
D: -

CDR3: CASTETGGDTEAFF
DNA: TGTGCCAGCACCGAGACAGGGGGCGATACTGAAGCTTTCTTT
V: TRBV6-1
size: many
J: TRBJ1-1
D: TRBD1

CDR3: CVSSLSQGDPYSNQPQHF
DNA: TGTGTTAGCAGTTTATCCCAGGGAGATCCCTATAGCAATCAGCCCCAGCATTTT
V: TRBV27
size: -
J: TRBJ1-5
D: -

CDR3: CASSPQGNTGELFF
DNA: TGTGCCAGCAGTCCACAGGGGAACACCGGGGAGCTGTTTTTT
V: TRBV6-1
size: many
J: TRBJ2-2
D: -

CDR3: CAISARGMDNEQFF
DNA: TGTGCCATCAGTGCGAGGGGAATGGACAATGAGCAGTTCTTC
V: TRBV10-3
size: few
J: TRBJ2-1
D: -

CDR3: CASSSSWGTDTQYF
DNA: TGTGCCAGCAGTTCCTCCTGGGGGACAGATACGCAGTATTTT
V: TRBV27
size: many
J: TRBJ2-3
D: -

CDR3: CASSGGQGYSSYEQYF
DNA: TGTGCCAGCAGCGGTGGACAGGGCTATAGCTCCTACGAGCAGTACTTC
V: TRBV3-1
size: few
J: TRBJ2-7
D: TRBD1

CDR3: CASSPLAGGVTDTQYF
DNA: TGTGCCAGCAGCCCCCTAGCGGGGGGGGTCACAGATACGCAGTATTTT
V: TRBV7-9
size: -
J: TRBJ2-3
D: TRBD2